The next 3 T cell receptor beta chains were all read from a single sample in a study of human T cells and chemical hapten exposure. TCRdb called the RACE reads again in MiXCR, with one record for every CDR3 protein. The sample has tens of thousands of distinct CDR3 sequences, about 11% seen once. Time point described: pre-sensitization, week 0. Specified treatment: therapeutic diphenylcyclopropenone sensitization with weekly scalp DPC. Sequencing used whole blood, obtained in connection with sensitization to the hapten diphenylcyclopropenone (DPC). Source of these receptors: a woman between 35 and 50 years old with alopecia areata. Some clones in this sample may be carry-over from other donors' samples.

The rearrangement joins TRBV7-2 to TRBJ2-1; 9 bases align to TRBD1. Trimming took 1 base from V and 5 from J; bases not matched to a gene: 3. Germline V gene sequence: CDR1 SGHTA, CDR2 FQGNSA. This CDR3 is built from 15 residues. The CDR3 spells CASSLEGTGNNEQFF. CDR3 sequence (DNA): TGTGCCAGCAGCTTAGAAGGGACAGGGAACAATGAGCAGTTCTTC.

J is TRBJ1-2 and V is TRBV24-1; TRBD1 is a possible D gene (6 bases). The V end lost 4 bases, the J end lost 4 bases, and 9 bases lay between the germline ends. The CDR3 is made up of 13 amino acids. CDR1 KGHDR and CDR2 SFDVKD come from the germline V gene. CDR3 protein: CATSEGGGYGYTF. The CDR3 DNA sequence: TGTGCCACCAGTGAGGGGGGCGGCTATGGCTACACCTTC.

This chain links TRBV6-4 with TRBJ1-1, with D maybe TRBD1 (6 bases). V lost 5 bases and J 5 bases, leaving 12 bases between the germline ends. The V gene's germline CDR1 is MRHNA and CDR2 SNTAGT. This CDR3 has 13 amino acids. The CDR3 loop reads CASSRGPWTEAFF. For the CDR3, the DNA is TGTGCCAGCAGTCGGGGGCCTTGGACTGAAGCTTTCTTT.